One sample yielded the 19 T cell receptor beta chains listed below, sequenced in a study of T cells in narcolepsy. Sequencing used immunoSEQ multiplex PCR; TCRdb keeps in-frame clones, though not all of them. The table shows some 30,000 clones, with around 80% occurring only once. Sequences were obtained from CD45RA- memory CD4+ T cells from PBMCs. The receptor set was obtained from a human donor with narcolepsy.

This chain connects TRBV6-5 to TRBJ2-3; D gene unclear. The V gene's germline CDR1 is MNHEY and CDR2 SVGAGI. V dropped 3 bases and J dropped 4 bases, with 17 bases sitting between them. This CDR3 comprises 16 residues. CDR3 in DNA: TGTGCCAGCAGTTATAAGAGGATGGTCGCGGCAGATACGCAGTATTTT. Its protein product is CASSYKRMVAADTQYF.

The chain couples TRBV5-1 to TRBJ2-2; TRBD2 matches at 10 bases. This CDR3 contains 17 residues. The germline V gene has CDR1 SGHRS and CDR2 YFSETQ. The trim removed 4 bases at V and 1 base at J, leaving 7 bases unmatched. CDR3 sequence reads: CASSRRTSGGNTGELFF. CDR3 nucleotides: TGCGCCAGCAGCCGCAGGACTAGCGGAGGGAACACCGGGGAGCTGTTTTTT.

This clone was observed a few times. The chain uses TRBV14 and TRBJ1-4, with 7 bases that match TRBD1. V lost 5 bases and J lost 4; bases outside the gene matches: 4. Germline CDR1 and CDR2: SGHDN and FVKESK. The CDR3 extends over 14 amino acids. CDR3 nucleotide sequence: TGTGCCAGCAGCGCCGGGACAGTTAATGAAAAACTGTTTTTT. Amino acid sequence: CASSAGTVNEKLFF.

The chain joins TRBV2 to TRBJ2-7; D might be TRBD2 (6 bases). The V end was cut by 7 bases, the J end by 2 bases, with 18 bases between. The CDR3 contains 15 residues. Germline V CDR1 and CDR2: SNHLY, FYNNEI. CDR3 in amino acids: CASNLPSGPTYEQYF. CDR3 in DNA: TGTGCCAGCAACCTTCCCAGCGGGCCGACCTACGAGCAGTACTTC. Full variable domain (rest looked up from reference TRBV2 and TRBJ2-7): EPEVTQTPSHQVTQMGQEVILRCVPISNHLYFYWYRQILGQKVEFLVSFYNNEISEKSEIFDDQFSVERPDGSNFTLKIRSTKLEDSAMYFCASNLPSGPTYEQYFGPGTRLTVT.

The V and J genes are TRBV7-2 and TRBJ2-1; the match to TRBD2 covers 9 bases. Germline CDR1 reads SGHTA; CDR2 reads FQGNSA. CDR3 size: 16 residues. Germline trimming cut 5 bases from V and 7 bases from J; bases unmatched to any gene: 12. The CDR3, as DNA: TGTGCCAGCAGCCCCTGGAATAGCGGGAGTCTGAATGAGCAGTTCTTC. Its translation is CASSPWNSGSLNEQFF.

The rearrangement links TRBV5-4 to TRBJ2-3; 10 bases fit TRBD1. CDR1 is SGHNT, CDR2 YYREEE, per germline (reference sequence). This CDR3 spans 16 amino acids. Trimming cost V 4 bases and J 3 bases; bases outside gene matches: 8. The CDR3: CASSGGGTGVTDTQYF. In DNA, the CDR3 is TGTGCCAGCAGCGGGGGCGGGACAGGGGTAACAGATACGCAGTATTTT.

The chain carries TRBV18 and TRBJ1-3; perhaps TRBD1 as D (5 bases). V was pared by 6 bases and J by 0 bases, with 15 bases between. Per the germline V gene, CDR1 is KGHSH and CDR2 is LQKENI. The CDR3 is made up of 16 amino acids. In nucleotides, the CDR3 is TGTGCCAGCTCCCCCCGGGACGGGGCCTCTGGAAACACCATATATTTT. Translation: CASSPRDGASGNTIYF.

The chain combines TRBV19 with TRBJ2-1; TRBD2 might be the D (5 bases). Germline V gene sequence: CDR1 LNHDA, CDR2 SQIVND (reference sequence). The CDR3 extends over 14 amino acids. The germline V and J ends were trimmed by 5 bases and 4 bases, with 12 bases remaining between them. In DNA, the CDR3 is TGTGCCAGTAGTGGTCTAGCAGAGTACAATGAGCAGTTCTTC. Translation: CASSGLAEYNEQFF.

CDR3 coding DNA: TGCGCCAGCAGCTTGGGAGACAGGAATCAGCCCCAGCATTTT. Amino acids: CASSLGDRNQPQHF. The chain has TRBV5-1 and TRBJ1-5; maybe TRBD1 (6 bases). The CDR3 is made up of 14 amino acids. Trimming removed 0 bases from V and 4 bases from J, with 8 bases in between. Germline-derived CDR1 and CDR2 are SGHRS and YFSETQ.

The CDR3 loop is CASSNNLGDRYSNQPQHF. Written as DNA, the CDR3 is TGTGCCAGTAGTAACAACCTGGGCGACAGATATAGCAATCAGCCCCAGCATTTT. V usage is TRBV19 and J usage is TRBJ1-5; possibly TRBD1 for D (5 bases). The germline gives CDR1 LNHDA, CDR2 SQIVND (reference sequence). V lost 4 bases and J lost 0, with 19 bases in between. This CDR3 has 18 residues.

V gene TRBV2 combines with J gene TRBJ1-1; 7 bases are a match to TRBD1. The CDR3 length is 15 residues. Germline V gene sequence: CDR1 SNHLY, CDR2 FYNNEI. The V gene end was trimmed by 6 bases and the J gene end by 0 bases; junction bases not matched to a gene: 7. CDR3 bases: TGTGCCAGCAGGAGGGGGCGGGGAATGAACACTGAAGCTTTCTTT. Its translation: CASRRGRGMNTEAFF.

This sequence joins TRBV5-1 and TRBJ2-5; 14 positions match TRBD2. Matching the DNA end better, TRBJ2-7 makes the J call doubtful. Germline V lookup: CDR1 SGHRS, CDR2 YFSETQ. CDR3 size: 19 residues. The CDR3 is CASSPWTSGGLSSSYEQYF. The DNA of the CDR3 is TGCGCCAGCAGCCCTTGGACTAGCGGGGGGCTATCCAGCTCCTACGAGCAGTACTTC.

The chain couples TRBV14 to TRBJ2-3; 7 bases fit TRBD2. V was pared by 5 bases and J by 6 bases, with 14 bases of the junction left unmatched. The CDR3 consists of 16 residues. Per germline, CDR1 SGHDN and CDR2 FVKESK. In DNA, the CDR3 is TGTGCCAGCAGCTTGCTAGCGGACTCCTTTGGGGATACGCAGTATTTT. It translates to CASSLLADSFGDTQYF.

CDR3 residues: CASSTPMESYEQYF. The CDR3 DNA is TGTGCCAGCAGCACACCGATGGAGAGTTACGAGCAGTACTTC. The chain recombines TRBV7-8 with TRBJ2-5; D is ambiguous. Gene TRBJ2-7 matches the end of the DNA better, so the J call may be wrong. Germline V gives CDR1 SGHVS, CDR2 FQNEAQ. This CDR3 comprises 14 residues.

This clone was observed a handful of times. The chain is built from TRBV10-2 and TRBJ1-2; D unresolved. The CDR3 totals 14 residues. The V gene lost 6 bases and the J gene lost 2 bases, with 13 bases spanning the gap. Germline-derived CDR1 and CDR2 are WSHSY and SAAADI. CDR3 loop: CASSAGANNYGYTF. CDR3 nucleotide sequence: TGCGCCAGCAGCGCCGGCGCGAACAACTATGGCTACACCTTC.

This clone showed up just a few times. V gene TRBV6-6 combines with J gene TRBJ1-3; possible D gene TRBD1, 6 bases. The V end lost 6 bases, the J end lost 0 bases, and 12 bases lay between the germline ends. Germline V gives CDR1 MNHNY, CDR2 SVGAGI (reference sequence). This CDR3 is 15 amino acids long. The CDR3 region has the DNA TGTGCCAGCAGGGACAGCTTCCTCTCTGGAAACACCATATATTTT. Its protein is CASRDSFLSGNTIYF.

V and J are TRBV7-8 and TRBJ2-1; D is perhaps TRBD1 or TRBD2 (5 bases each). V gave up 2 bases and J gave up 6 bases, with 20 bases separating them. Germline loops: CDR1 SGHVS, CDR2 FQNEAQ. The CDR3 length is 17 residues. This CDR3 is CASSLKGIAPSGNEQFF. The CDR3, as DNA: TGTGCCAGCAGCTTAAAGGGGATAGCGCCGTCAGGCAATGAGCAGTTCTTC. Variable domain in full (rest from reference TRBV7-8 and TRBJ2-1): GAGVSQSPRYKVAKRGQDVALRCDPISGHVSLFWYQQALGQGPEFLTYFQNEAQLDKSGLPSDRFFAERPEGSVSTLKIQRTQQEDSAVYLCASSLKGIAPSGNEQFFGPGTRLTVL.

This clone was seen once. The V gene is TRBV7-3, the J gene TRBJ2-7; TRBD2 aligns across 7 bases. The CDR3 has 13 residues. Germline V lookup: CDR1 SGHTA, CDR2 FQGTGA. V lost 1 base and J lost 6; bases outside the gene matches: 3. CDR3 loop: CASSLIERGEQYF. The CDR3 region has the DNA TGTGCCAGCAGCTTAATCGAGCGGGGCGAGCAGTACTTC.

J is TRBJ1-2 and V is TRBV6-1; D is unclear. The CDR3 contains 15 residues. V lost 7 bases and J 6 bases, leaving 21 bases between the germline ends. Germline V gene data show CDR1 as MNHNS and CDR2 as SASEGT. CDR3 bases: TGTGCCAGCATAAACCCCGGCTCCGGGAGTAATGGCTACACCTTC. Protein sequence: CASINPGSGSNGYTF.